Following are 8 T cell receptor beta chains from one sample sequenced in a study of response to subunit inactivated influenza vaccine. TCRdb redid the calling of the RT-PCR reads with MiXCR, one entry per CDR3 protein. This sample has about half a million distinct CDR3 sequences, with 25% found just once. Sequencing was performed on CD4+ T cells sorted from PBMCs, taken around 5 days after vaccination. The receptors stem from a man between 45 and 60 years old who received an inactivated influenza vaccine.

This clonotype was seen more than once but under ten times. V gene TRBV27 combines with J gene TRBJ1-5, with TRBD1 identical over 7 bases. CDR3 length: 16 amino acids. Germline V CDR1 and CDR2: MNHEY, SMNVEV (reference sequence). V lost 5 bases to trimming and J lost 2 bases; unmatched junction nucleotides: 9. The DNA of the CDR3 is TGTGCCAGCAGTCCACAGGGGCCAGCGGGCAATCAGCCCCAGCATTTT. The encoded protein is CASSPQGPAGNQPQHF.

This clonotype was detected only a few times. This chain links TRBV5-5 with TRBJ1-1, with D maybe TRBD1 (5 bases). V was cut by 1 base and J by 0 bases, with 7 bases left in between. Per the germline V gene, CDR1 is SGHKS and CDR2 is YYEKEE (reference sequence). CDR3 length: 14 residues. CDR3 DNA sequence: TGTGCCAGCAGCTTGTGGGGGATGAACACTGAAGCTTTCTTT. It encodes CASSLWGMNTEAFF.

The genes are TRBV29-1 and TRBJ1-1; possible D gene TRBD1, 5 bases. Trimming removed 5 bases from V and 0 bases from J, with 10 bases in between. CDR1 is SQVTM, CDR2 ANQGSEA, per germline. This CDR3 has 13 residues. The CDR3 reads CSVRGRMNTEAFF. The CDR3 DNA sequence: TGCAGCGTTAGGGGCCGAATGAACACTGAAGCTTTCTTT.

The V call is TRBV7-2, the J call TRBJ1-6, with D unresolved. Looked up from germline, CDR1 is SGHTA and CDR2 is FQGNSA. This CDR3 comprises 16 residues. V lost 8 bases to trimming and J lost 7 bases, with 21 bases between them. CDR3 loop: CASASEVGRGNSPLHF. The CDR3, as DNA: TGTGCCAGCGCCTCCGAAGTCGGGCGAGGCAATTCACCCCTCCACTTT.

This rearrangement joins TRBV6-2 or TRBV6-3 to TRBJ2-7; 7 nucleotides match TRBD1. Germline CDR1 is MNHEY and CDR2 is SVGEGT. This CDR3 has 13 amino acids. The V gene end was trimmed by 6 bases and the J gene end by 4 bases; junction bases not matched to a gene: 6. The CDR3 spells CASRPGQTYEQYF. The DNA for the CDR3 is TGTGCCAGCAGACCGGGACAGACATACGAGCAGTACTTC.

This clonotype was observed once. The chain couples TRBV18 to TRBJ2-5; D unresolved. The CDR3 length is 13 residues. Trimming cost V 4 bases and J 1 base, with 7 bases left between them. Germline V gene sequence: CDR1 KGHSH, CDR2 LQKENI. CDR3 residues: CASSLQLQETQYF. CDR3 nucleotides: TGTGCCAGCTCACTCCAGCTCCAAGAGACCCAGTACTTC.

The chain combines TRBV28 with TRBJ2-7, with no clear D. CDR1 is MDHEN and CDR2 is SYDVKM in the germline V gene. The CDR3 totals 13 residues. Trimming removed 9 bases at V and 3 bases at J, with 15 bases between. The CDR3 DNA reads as TGTGCCAGTTCCGCCCAGACGCTCTACGAGCAGTACTTC. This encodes CASSAQTLYEQYF.

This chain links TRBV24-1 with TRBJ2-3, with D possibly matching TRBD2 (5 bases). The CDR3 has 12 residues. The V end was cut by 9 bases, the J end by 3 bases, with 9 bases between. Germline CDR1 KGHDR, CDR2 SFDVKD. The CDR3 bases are TGTGCCACCGCTAGCATGACAGATACGCAGTATTTT. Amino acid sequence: CATASMTDTQYF.